This T cell receptor (beta chain) was found in a study of beta chain features in type 1 diabetes (dated by TCRdb to 2016 to 2019). About the investigation overall: Mean age, gender distribution, total cell number and subset yield were not different between patients and healthy donors. Whereas all 28 donors provided naive and central memory subsets, regulatory and stem cell-like memory subsets were isolated from just 8 patients and roughly eight healthy donors. In the study, TCRB repertoires of sorted circulating CD4+ T cell subsets from recently diagnosed type 1 diabetes patients were compared with those of matched healthy donors. Across all samples, about 110 million sorted cells were examined, and cell number per subset correlated strongly with RNA yield.

Only a few counts were recorded for this clone. This receptor's antigen is unknown. The sample holds no much larger clone one base away, and base qualities are not on file. The High Capacity cDNA Reverse Transcription Kit was used to reverse transcribe all of the isolated RNA, meaning that expressed TCRB transcripts were what got sequenced. Deep immunoSEQ sequencing was applied to naive, central memory and regulatory T cell samples, giving an average of about 3.8 million total reads per sample. Sorted cells were lysed in RLT buffer and RNA was extracted with DNase-treated RNeasy Micro or Mini kits, depending on cell number. To prevent cross-contamination, every cell subset was processed on its own, while patient and healthy donor samples were processed together. Using the immunoSEQ multiplex PCR, TCRB sequences were amplified from cDNA into 87-bp fragments spanning the CDR3 region. Sequencing of the amplicons was performed on the Illumina HiSeq platform. Regarding the original processing steps: PCR bias was corrected computationally using synthetic template baselines, and reads within Hamming distance 2 were collapsed, with unmergeable singletons discarded. Reads were aligned against IMGT to assign V, D and J genes, CDR3 length and insertions or deletions at six rearrangement sites. Within each subset, clonotype counts were normalized to sorted cell number, after which true diversity and Gini coefficients were computed with the tcR R package. The overlap coefficient, calculated on TCRB nucleotide sequences, was used to quantify repertoire sharing. This is the immuneACCESS table as TCRdb keeps it, with only in-frame sequences that have V and J called. A part of the clones is gone; compared with another copy, unresolved V genes explain less than half, and the rest is unexplained. V and J calls plus clone size are reproduced from that table; the DNA served to infer D and trimming. This sample comprises 120,000 to 150,000 clones, under 60% of them detected only once. Of the sample, around 0.45% falls within the top ten clones.

Overall study results and their limits: At VDJ recombination sites, type 1 diabetes patients had fewer insertions and more deleted nucleotides, which implies abnormalities in thymic rearrangement. HLA sub-analyses involved small numbers of individuals, so any influence of HLA type on TCRB rearrangement remained unresolved. PCR might favor shorter templates, but patient and control samples were amplified and corrected together, so any skew would affect both groups equally. Type 1 diabetes patients showed a moderate but significant shortening of TCRB CDR3 length in all four CD4+ subsets. Naive, central memory and regulatory TCRB repertoires appeared more similar among patients than among healthy donors. Because cDNA rather than genomic DNA was sequenced, highly expressing activated cells could have been over-represented, although no difference in activation and CD3 levels was found between groups.

Via the germline V gene (reference sequence), CDR1 is MNHNY and CDR2 SVGAGI. The CDR3 sequence holds 14 residues, the cysteine and phenylalanine included. Only CDR3 DNA remains: 42 bases, in frame from the first base. Trimming at the junction amounts to 0 bases on V and 7 bases on J, and the germline ends lie 11 bases apart. Each donor gave one peripheral blood draw, about 110 mL on average, collected into heparinised tubes. A BD FACSAria II and a panel including CD45RO, CCR7, CD25, CD127, CD95 and CD27 were used to sort naive, central memory, regulatory and stem cell-like memory CD4+ T cells. A purity above 98% was achieved for all sorted populations. PBMCs were isolated right away by Lymphoprep density gradient centrifugation and were stained directly, without culture. Samples were stained and sorted in pairs, with one healthy donor and one patient per experiment, so that batch effects were minimized.

The sequence links TRBV6-6 to TRBJ2-3; TRBD1 is a possible D gene, resting on 5 matching bases. The sample comprised Tregs from blood. The meaning of the sample's cell subset or site label: regulatory CD4+ T cells. This sequence originates from a man aged 18 to 29 in good health. The CDR3 reads CASSYSGLENTQYF. The DNA is TGTGCCAGCAGTTACTCGGGGCTAGAAAATACGCAGTATTTT.